One and the same sample provided the 2 T cell receptor beta chains below, sequenced in a study of T cell repertoires in cytomegalovirus infection. TCRdb analysed the reads with MiXCR anew, one entry per CDR3 protein. The sample holds 900,000 to 950,000 distinct CDR3 sequences, roughly 30% seen once. Their antigen targets remain unknown. The sequenced sample was cultured CD8+ T cells from PBMCs, obtained from culture after CMV antigen stimulation. All receptors derive from a human donor in good health (CMV status not recorded). Some clones in this sample may be carry-over from other donors' samples.

This clonotype turned up a few times. This rearrangement joins TRBV7-8 to TRBJ2-3; TRBD2 matches 11 bases. V was clipped by 5 bases and J by 2 bases; unmatched bases: 9. Germline V gene lookup returns CDR1 SGHVS and CDR2 FQNEAQ. CDR3 size: 17 residues. The CDR3 bases are TGTGCCAGCAGCCCAGCGGCTAGCGGGGGGCCCACAGATACGCAGTATTTT. Amino acid sequence: CASSPAASGGPTDTQYF. Filled out from reference TRBV7-8 and TRBJ2-3, the complete variable domain reads GAGVSQSPRYKVAKRGQDVALRCDPISGHVSLFWYQQALGQGPEFLTYFQNEAQLDKSGLPSDRFFAERPEGSVSTLKIQRTQQEDSAVYLCASSPAASGGPTDTQYFGPGTRLTVL.

This clonotype was detected a few times. The DNA of the CDR3 is TGTGCCAGCAGTTACTTAAAGTCGTCTACTGAAGCTTTCTTT. It yields the protein CASSYLKSSTEAFF. V usage is TRBV6-6 and J usage is TRBJ1-1; D not certain. The CDR3 length is 14 residues. Deletions cut 1 base from V and 5 bases from J, with 11 bases between. Germline CDR1 is MNHNY and CDR2 is SVGAGI (reference sequence).